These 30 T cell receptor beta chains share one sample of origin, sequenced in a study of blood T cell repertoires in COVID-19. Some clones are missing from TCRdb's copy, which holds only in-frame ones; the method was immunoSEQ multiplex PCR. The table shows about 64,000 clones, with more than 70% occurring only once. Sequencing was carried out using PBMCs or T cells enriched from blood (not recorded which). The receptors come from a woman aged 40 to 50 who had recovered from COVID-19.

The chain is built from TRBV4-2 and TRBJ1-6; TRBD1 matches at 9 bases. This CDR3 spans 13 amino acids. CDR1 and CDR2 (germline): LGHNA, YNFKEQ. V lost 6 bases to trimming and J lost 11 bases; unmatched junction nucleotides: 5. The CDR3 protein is CASRGTGRTPLHF. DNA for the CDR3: TGTGCCAGCAGAGGGACAGGGAGGACACCCCTCCACTTT.

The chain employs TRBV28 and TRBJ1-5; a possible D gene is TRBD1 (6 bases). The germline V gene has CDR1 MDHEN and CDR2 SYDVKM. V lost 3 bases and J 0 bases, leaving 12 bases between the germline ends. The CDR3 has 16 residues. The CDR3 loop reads CASSFGQSYSNQPQHF. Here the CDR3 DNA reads TGTGCCAGCAGTTTCGGACAGAGTTATAGCAATCAGCCCCAGCATTTT.

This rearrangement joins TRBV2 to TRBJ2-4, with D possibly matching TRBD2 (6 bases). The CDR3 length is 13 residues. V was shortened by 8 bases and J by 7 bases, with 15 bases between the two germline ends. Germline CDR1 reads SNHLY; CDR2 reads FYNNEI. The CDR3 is CASQGGGRNIQYF. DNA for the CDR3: TGTGCCAGCCAGGGTGGAGGGAGGAACATTCAGTACTTC. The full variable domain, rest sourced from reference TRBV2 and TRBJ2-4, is EPEVTQTPSHQVTQMGQEVILRCVPISNHLYFYWYRQILGQKVEFLVSFYNNEISEKSEIFDDQFSVERPDGSNFTLKIRSTKLEDSAMYFCASQGGGRNIQYFGAGTRLSVL.

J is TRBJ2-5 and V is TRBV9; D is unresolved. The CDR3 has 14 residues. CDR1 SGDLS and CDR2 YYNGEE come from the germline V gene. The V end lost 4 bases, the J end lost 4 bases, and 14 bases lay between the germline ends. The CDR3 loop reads CASSPGGQAETQYF. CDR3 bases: TGTGCCAGCAGCCCTGGTGGGCAGGCAGAGACCCAGTACTTC.

CDR3 residues: CASSVDLGRDYGYTF. CDR3 coding DNA: TGTGCCAGCAGCGTAGATTTGGGCCGAGACTATGGCTACACCTTC. The chain has TRBV9 and TRBJ1-2; D remains ambiguous. Germline values: CDR1 SGDLS, CDR2 YYNGEE. The CDR3 extends over 15 amino acids. Trimming shortened V by 0 bases and J by 3 bases, and 12 bases separated the two germline ends.

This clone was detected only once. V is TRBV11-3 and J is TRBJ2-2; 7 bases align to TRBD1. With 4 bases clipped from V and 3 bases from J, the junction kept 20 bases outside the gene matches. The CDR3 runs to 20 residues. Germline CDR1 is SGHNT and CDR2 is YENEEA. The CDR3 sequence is CASSSEGPLDRSGDTGELFF. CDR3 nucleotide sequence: TGTGCCAGCAGCTCAGAGGGTCCATTGGACAGGAGTGGGGACACCGGGGAGCTGTTTTTT.

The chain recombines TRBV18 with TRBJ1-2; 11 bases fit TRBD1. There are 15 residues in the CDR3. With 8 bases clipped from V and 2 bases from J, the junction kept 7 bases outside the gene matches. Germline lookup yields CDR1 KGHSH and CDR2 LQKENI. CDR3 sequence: CASRAGDRGNYGYTF. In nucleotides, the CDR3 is TGTGCCAGCCGGGCTGGGGACAGGGGGAACTATGGCTACACCTTC.

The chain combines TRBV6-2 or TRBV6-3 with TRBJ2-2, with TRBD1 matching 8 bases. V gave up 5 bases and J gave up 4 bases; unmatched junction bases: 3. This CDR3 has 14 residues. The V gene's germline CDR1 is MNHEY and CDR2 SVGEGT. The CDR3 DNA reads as TGTGCCAGCAGTCCGGACAGGGTCACCGGGGAGCTGTTTTTT. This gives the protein CASSPDRVTGELFF.

The CDR3 nucleotides are TGTGCCAGTAGTTTTGGCGGAAACACCATATATTTT. Amino acids: CASSFGGNTIYF. The chain combines TRBV19 with TRBJ1-3; D not resolved. Germline V gene sequence: CDR1 LNHDA, CDR2 SQIVND (reference sequence). This CDR3 contains 12 residues. V was trimmed by 5 bases and J by 4 bases, leaving 6 bases between them.

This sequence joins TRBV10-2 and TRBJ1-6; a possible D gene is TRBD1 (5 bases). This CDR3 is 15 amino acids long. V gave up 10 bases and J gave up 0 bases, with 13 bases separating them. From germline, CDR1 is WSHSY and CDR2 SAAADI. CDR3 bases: TGCGCCATCAAGGACACCAGCTCCTATAATTCACCCCTCCACTTT. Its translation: CAIKDTSSYNSPLHF.

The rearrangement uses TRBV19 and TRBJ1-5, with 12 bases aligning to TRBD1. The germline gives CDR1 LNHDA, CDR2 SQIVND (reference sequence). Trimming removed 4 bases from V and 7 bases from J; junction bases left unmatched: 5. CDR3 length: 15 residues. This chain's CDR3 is CASSKGTGGSQPQHF. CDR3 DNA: TGTGCCAGTAGTAAGGGGACAGGGGGCTCACAGCCCCAGCATTTT.

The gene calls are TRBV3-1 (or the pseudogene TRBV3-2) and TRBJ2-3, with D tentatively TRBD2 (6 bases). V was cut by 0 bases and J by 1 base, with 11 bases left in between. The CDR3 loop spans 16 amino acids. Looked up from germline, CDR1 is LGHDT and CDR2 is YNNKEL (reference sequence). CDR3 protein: CASSQDLTGGTDTQYF. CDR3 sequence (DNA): TGTGCCAGCAGCCAAGATCTGACGGGGGGCACAGATACGCAGTATTTT.

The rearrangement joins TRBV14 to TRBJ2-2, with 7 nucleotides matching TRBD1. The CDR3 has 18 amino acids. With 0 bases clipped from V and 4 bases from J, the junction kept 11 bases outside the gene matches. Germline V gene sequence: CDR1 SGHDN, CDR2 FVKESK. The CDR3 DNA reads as TGTGCCAGCAGCCAAGATTTAGGGGGCTTCAGTTCCACCGGGGAGCTGTTTTTT. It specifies CASSQDLGGFSSTGELFF.

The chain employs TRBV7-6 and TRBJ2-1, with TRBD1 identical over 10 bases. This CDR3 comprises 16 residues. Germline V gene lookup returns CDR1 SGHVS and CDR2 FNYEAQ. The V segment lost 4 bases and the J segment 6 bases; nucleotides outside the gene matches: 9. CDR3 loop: CASSSTRQGALNEQFF. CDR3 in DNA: TGTGCCAGCAGCTCGACCCGACAGGGGGCGCTCAATGAGCAGTTCTTC.

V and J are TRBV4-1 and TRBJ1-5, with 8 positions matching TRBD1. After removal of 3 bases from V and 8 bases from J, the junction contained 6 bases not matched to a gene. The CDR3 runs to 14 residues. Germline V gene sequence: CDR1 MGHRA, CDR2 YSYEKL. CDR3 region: CASSQGTGSKPQHF. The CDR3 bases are TGCGCCAGCAGCCAGGGGACAGGTAGCAAGCCCCAGCATTTT.

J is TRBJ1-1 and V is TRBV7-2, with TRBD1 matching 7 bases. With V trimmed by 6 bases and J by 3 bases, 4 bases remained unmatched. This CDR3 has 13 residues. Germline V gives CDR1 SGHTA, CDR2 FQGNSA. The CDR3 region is CASRLTGDTEAFF. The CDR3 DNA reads TGTGCCAGCAGATTAACAGGGGACACTGAAGCTTTCTTT.

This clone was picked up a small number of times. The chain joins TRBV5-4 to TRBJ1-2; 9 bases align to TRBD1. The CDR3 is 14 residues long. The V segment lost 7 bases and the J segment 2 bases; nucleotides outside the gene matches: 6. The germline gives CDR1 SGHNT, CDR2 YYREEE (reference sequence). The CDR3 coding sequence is TGTGCCAGCTTGGGACAGGGACCCAACTATGGCTACACCTTC. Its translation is CASLGQGPNYGYTF.

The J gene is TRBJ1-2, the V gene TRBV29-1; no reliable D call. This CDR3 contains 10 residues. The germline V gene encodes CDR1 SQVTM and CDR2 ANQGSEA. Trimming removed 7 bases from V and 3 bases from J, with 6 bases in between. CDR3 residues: CSGLDYGYTF. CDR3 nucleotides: TGCAGCGGCCTAGACTATGGCTACACCTTC.

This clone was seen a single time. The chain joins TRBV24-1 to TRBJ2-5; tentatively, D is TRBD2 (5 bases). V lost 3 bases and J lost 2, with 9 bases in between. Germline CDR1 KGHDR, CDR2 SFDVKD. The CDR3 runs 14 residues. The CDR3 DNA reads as TGTGCCACCAGTGATGGAGGACTTCAAGAGACCCAGTACTTC. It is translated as CATSDGGLQETQYF.

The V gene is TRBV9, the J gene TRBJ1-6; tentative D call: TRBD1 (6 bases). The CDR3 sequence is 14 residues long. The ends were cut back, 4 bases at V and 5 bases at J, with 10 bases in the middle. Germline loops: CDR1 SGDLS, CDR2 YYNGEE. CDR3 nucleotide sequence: TGTGCCAGCAGCACACGGACAGATAATTCACCCCTCCACTTT. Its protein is CASSTRTDNSPLHF. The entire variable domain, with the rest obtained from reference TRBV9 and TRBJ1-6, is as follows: DSGVTQTPKHLITATGQRVTLRCSPRSGDLSVYWYQQSLDQGLQFLIQYYNGEERAKGNILERFSAQQFPDLHSELNLSSLELGDSALYFCASSTRTDNSPLHFGNGTRLTVT.

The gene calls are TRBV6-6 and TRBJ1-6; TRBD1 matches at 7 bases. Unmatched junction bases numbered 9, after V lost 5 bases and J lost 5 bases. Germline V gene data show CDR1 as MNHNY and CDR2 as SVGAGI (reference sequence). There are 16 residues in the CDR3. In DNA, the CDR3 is TGTGCCAGCAGTCGACGACAGGGCGGAAATAATTCACCCCTCCACTTT. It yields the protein CASSRRQGGNNSPLHF.

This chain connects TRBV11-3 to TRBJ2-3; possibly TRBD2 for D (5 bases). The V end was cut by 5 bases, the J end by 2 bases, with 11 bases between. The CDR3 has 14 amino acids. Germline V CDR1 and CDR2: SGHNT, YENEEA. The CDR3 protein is CASSPRGPTDTQYF. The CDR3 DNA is TGTGCCAGCAGCCCGCGAGGGCCCACAGATACGCAGTATTTT. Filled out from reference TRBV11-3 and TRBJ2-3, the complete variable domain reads EAGVVQSPRYKIIEKKQPVAFWCNPISGHNTLYWYLQNLGQGPELLIRYENEEAVDDSQLPKDRFSAERLKGVDSTLKIQPAELGDSAVYLCASSPRGPTDTQYFGPGTRLTVL.

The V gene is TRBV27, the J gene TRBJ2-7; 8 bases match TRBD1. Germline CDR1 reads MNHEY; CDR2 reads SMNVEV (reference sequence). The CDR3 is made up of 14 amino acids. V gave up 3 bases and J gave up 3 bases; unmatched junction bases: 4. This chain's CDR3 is CASSFVQGDYEQYF. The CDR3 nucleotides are TGTGCCAGCAGTTTTGTACAGGGGGACTACGAGCAGTACTTC.

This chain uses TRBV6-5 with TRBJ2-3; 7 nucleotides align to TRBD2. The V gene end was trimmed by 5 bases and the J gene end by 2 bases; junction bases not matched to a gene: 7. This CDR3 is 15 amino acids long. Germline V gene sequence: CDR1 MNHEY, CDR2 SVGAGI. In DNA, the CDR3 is TGTGCCAGCAGTCCGTCCAGCGGGGTCACAGATACGCAGTATTTT. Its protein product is CASSPSSGVTDTQYF.

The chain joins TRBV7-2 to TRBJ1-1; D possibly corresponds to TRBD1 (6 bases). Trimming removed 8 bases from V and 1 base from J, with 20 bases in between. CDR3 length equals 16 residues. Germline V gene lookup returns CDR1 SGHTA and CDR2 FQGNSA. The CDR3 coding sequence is TGTGCCAGCGACAATAACAGGGTCGGTGGGAACACTGAAGCTTTCTTT. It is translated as CASDNNRVGGNTEAFF.

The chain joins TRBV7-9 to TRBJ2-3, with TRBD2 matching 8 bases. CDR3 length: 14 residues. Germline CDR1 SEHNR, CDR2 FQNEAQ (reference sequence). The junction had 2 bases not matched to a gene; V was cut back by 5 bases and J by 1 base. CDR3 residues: CASSPTSGTDTQYF. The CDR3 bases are TGTGCCAGCAGCCCGACTAGCGGCACAGATACGCAGTATTTT.

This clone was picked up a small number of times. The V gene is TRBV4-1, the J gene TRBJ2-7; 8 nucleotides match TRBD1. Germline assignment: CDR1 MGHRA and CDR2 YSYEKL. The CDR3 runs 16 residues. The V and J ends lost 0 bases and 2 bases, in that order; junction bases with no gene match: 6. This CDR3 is CASSQDSQDRAYEQYF. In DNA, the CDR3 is TGCGCCAGCAGCCAAGATAGTCAGGACAGGGCCTACGAGCAGTACTTC.

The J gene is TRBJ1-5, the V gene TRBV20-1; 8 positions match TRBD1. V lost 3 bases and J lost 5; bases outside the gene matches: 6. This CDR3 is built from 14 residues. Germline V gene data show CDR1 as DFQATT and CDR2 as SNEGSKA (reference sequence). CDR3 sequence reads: CSASVGTGYQPQHF. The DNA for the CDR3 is TGCAGTGCTAGTGTGGGGACAGGCTATCAGCCCCAGCATTTT.

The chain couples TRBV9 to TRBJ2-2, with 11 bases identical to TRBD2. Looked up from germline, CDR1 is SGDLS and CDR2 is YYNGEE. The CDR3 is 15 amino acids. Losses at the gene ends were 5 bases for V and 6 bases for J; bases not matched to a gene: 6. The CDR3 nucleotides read TGTGCCAGCAGAGGGACTAGCGGTGTCCCCGGGGAGCTGTTTTTT. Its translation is CASRGTSGVPGELFF.

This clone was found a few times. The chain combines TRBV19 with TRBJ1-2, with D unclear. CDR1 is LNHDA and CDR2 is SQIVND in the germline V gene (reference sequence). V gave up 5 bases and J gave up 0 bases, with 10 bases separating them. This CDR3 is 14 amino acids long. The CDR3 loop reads CASSAHRANYGYTF. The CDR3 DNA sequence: TGTGCCAGTAGTGCCCACAGAGCTAACTATGGCTACACCTTC. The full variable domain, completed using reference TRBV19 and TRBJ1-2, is DGGITQSPKYLFRKEGQNVTLSCEQNLNHDAMYWYRQDPGQGLRLIYYSQIVNDFQKGDIAEGYSVSREKKESFPLTVTSAQKNPTAFYLCASSAHRANYGYTFGSGTRLTVV.